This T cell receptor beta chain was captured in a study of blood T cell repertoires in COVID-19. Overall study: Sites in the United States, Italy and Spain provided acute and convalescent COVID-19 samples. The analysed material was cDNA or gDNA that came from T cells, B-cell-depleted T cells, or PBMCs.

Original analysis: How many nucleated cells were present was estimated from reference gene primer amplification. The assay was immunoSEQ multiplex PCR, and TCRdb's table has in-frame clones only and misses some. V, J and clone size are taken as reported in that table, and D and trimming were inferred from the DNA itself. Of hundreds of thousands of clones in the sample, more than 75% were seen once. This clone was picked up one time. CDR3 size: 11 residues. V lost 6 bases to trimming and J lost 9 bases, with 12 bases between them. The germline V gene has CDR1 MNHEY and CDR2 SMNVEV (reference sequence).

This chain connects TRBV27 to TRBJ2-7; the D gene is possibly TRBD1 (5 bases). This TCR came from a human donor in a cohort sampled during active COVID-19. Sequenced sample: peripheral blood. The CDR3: CASSQGSVQYF. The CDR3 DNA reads TGTGCCAGCAGCCAGGGTAGTGTGCAGTACTTC.